The T cell receptor (beta chain) under discussion was sequenced for a study of beta chain features in type 1 diabetes. Expressed TCRB transcripts were sequenced because the entire RNA isolate underwent reverse transcription. This table comes from immunoSEQ multiplex PCR, and its TCRdb copy is limited to in-frame clones, with some not included. The table includes more than 300,000 clones, around an eighth detected once. The length of the CDR3 is 14 residues. Germline-derived CDR1 and CDR2 are SQVTM and ANQGSEA. V lost 6 bases, J lost 0 bases, and 5 bases stayed unmatched. Findings and limits, study-wide: A moderate, significant TCRB CDR3 shortening appeared in type 1 diabetes across four CD4+ subsets. PCR could preferentially amplify shorter templates, alike in patients and controls. Any HLA type influence on TCRB rearrangement was left unresolved here.

On this clone: Antigen unknown.

Sequencing was done on a sample of naive CD4+ T cells from blood. The chain combines TRBV29-1 with TRBJ1-3, with TRBD1 identical over 7 bases. The clonotype originates from a young woman with type 1 diabetes. In nucleotides, the CDR3 is TGCAGCGTCCGGGACAGAGCCTCTGGAAACACCATATATTTT. Encoded protein: CSVRDRASGNTIYF.